This is a list of T cell receptor beta chains from one sample in a study of OX40 agonist ivuxolimab in advanced cancers. The assay was immunoSEQ multiplex PCR, and TCRdb's table has in-frame clones only and misses some. Of more than 25,000 clones in the sample, roughly 82% were seen once. The specimen was CD4+ or CD8+ T cells sorted from blood, collected in a trial of the OX40 agonist ivuxolimab. The source is an adult with an advanced solid tumor such as melanoma, head and neck, liver or kidney cancer. Each CDR3 is given with its conserved first and last residue. The order of the fields is D gene, V gene, J gene, clone size, CDR3 protein, CDR3 DNA. The D gene is left open where the match is weak. Some rows have no size entry. The others give once, few or many, or a class for an expanded clone.

.	TRBV5-1	TRBJ1-1	.	CASSLVPGNTEAFF	TGCGCCAGCAGCTTGGTCCCGGGGAACACTGAAGCTTTCTTT
.	TRBV30	TRBJ1-6	.	CAWTARNSPLHF	TGTGCCTGGACAGCTAGAAATTCACCCCTCCACTTT
TRBD2	TRBV6-4	TRBJ2-5	.	CASSETSGDQETQYF	TGTGCCAGCAGTGAAACTAGCGGGGACCAAGAGACCCAGTACTTC
TRBD2	TRBV28	TRBJ2-3	once	CASSLLQAAGGDTDTQYF	TGTGCCAGCAGTTTGTTACAAGCGGCGGGGGGAGACACAGATACGCAGTATTTT
.	TRBV10-1	TRBJ1-1	.	CASSESRYTEAFF	TGCGCCAGCAGTGAGAGTCGGTACACTGAAGCTTTCTTT
.	TRBV7-6	TRBJ2-3	.	CASSLEWDGFITDTQYF	TGTGCCAGCAGCTTAGAGTGGGACGGCTTTATCACAGATACGCAGTATTTT
.	TRBV19	TRBJ2-3	.	CASSIGGEKRTDTQYF	TGTGCCAGTAGTATAGGAGGCGAGAAACGCACAGATACGCAGTATTTT
TRBD2	TRBV7-8	TRBJ2-3	.	CASSLVTSGIGTDTQYF	TGTGCCAGCAGCTTAGTAACTAGCGGGATTGGTACAGATACGCAGTATTTT
.	TRBV6-5	TRBJ2-7	.	CASSYSGNYEQYF	TGTGCCAGCAGTTACTCAGGGAACTACGAGCAGTACTTC
.	TRBV19	TRBJ2-7	.	CASSIARGGEQYF	TGTGCCAGTAGTATAGCCAGGGGAGGCGAGCAGTACTTC
TRBD1	TRBV28	TRBJ1-4	.	CASSLLLQGAANEKLFF	TGTGCCAGCAGTTTACTGTTGCAGGGGGCAGCTAATGAAAAACTGTTTTTT
.	TRBV30	TRBJ2-7	.	CAWSVIGASEQYF	TGTGCCTGGAGTGTCATTGGGGCTAGCGAGCAGTACTTC
.	TRBV19	TRBJ1-5	.	CASSWTETGNQPQHF	TGTGCCAGTAGTTGGACTGAGACCGGCAATCAGCCCCAGCATTTT
.	TRBV11-3	TRBJ2-7	.	CASSLASGVRSYEQYF	TGTGCCAGCAGCTTAGCATCGGGAGTAAGGTCCTACGAGCAGTACTTC
.	TRBV2	TRBJ2-1	.	CASSTIIREQFF	TGTGCCAGCAGTACTATTATACGGGAGCAGTTCTTC
.	TRBV28	TRBJ2-7	.	CASSFGASYEQYF	TGTGCCAGCAGTTTCGGGGCGTCCTACGAGCAGTACTTC
TRBD2	TRBV5-1	TRBJ2-7	.	CASSPTLIAGALPYEQYF	TGCGCCAGCAGCCCAACCCTAATAGCGGGGGCTTTACCCTACGAGCAGTACTTC
.	TRBV7-9	TRBJ2-5	.	CASSWTARETQYF	TGTGCCAGCAGCTGGACGGCTCGGGAGACCCAGTACTTC
TRBD2	TRBV5-6	TRBJ2-2	once	CASSAGTSGYTGELFF	TGTGCCAGCAGCGCCGGGACTAGCGGCTACACCGGGGAGCTGTTTTTT
TRBD2	TRBV7-9	TRBJ2-7	.	CASSATLAGFSYEQYF	TGTGCCAGCAGCGCCACCCTAGCGGGATTCTCCTACGAGCAGTACTTC
.	TRBV15	TRBJ2-7	.	CATSRANRGLYEQYF	TGTGCCACCAGCAGAGCCAACAGGGGACTCTACGAGCAGTACTTC
TRBD1	TRBV9	TRBJ1-2	.	CASSATGQGANGYTF	TGTGCCAGCAGCGCGACCGGACAGGGGGCGAATGGCTACACCTTC
.	TRBV7-9	TRBJ2-1	.	CASTLLGTTTPSYNEQFF	TGTGCCAGCACCCTATTGGGGACGACTACACCCTCCTACAATGAGCAGTTCTTC
.	TRBV11-2	TRBJ2-7	.	CASSLGGQVHEQYF	TGTGCCAGCAGCTTAGGAGGGCAGGTCCACGAGCAGTACTTC
.	TRBV5-6	TRBJ2-7	.	CASSLFAGMISYEQYF	TGTGCCAGCAGCTTGTTTGCGGGTATGATCTCCTACGAGCAGTACTTC
TRBD2	TRBV28	TRBJ2-3	.	CASRPLSGSTDTQYF	TGTGCCAGCAGACCACTTAGCGGGAGCACAGATACGCAGTATTTT
.	TRBV11-2	TRBJ2-2	.	CASSLKAWGQSTGELFF	TGTGCCAGCAGCCTGAAGGCCTGGGGTCAGTCCACCGGGGAGCTGTTTTTT
.	TRBV7-9	TRBJ2-6	.	CASSDRSSGANVLTF	TGTGCCAGCAGCGACAGGTCCTCTGGGGCCAACGTCCTGACTTTC
.	TRBV6-1	TRBJ1-5	.	CASSEDGHYQPQHF	TGTGCCAGCAGTGAAGATGGGCATTATCAGCCCCAGCATTTT
TRBD2	TRBV7-6	TRBJ2-1	once	CASSQSLTSGSMEGEQFF	TGTGCCAGCAGCCAGTCCCTTACTAGCGGGAGTATGGAAGGGGAGCAGTTCTTC
.	TRBV7-8	TRBJ2-7	.	CASSSRQSSYEQYF	TGTGCCAGCAGCTCGCGACAGAGCTCCTACGAGCAGTACTTC
.	TRBV13	TRBJ2-7	.	CASSLLRSEQYF	TGTGCCAGCAGCTTACTAAGGTCCGAGCAGTACTTC
.	TRBV10-2	TRBJ2-1	.	CASSDSWYNEQFF	TGCGCCAGCAGTGACAGCTGGTACAATGAGCAGTTCTTC
TRBD2	TRBV10-2	TRBJ2-5	.	CASSESSGRAGETQYF	TGCGCCAGCAGTGAGTCGAGCGGGAGGGCCGGGGAGACCCAGTACTTC
TRBD2	TRBV6-1	TRBJ2-7	.	CASSEWVSGSSREQYF	TGTGCCAGCAGTGAATGGGTGAGCGGGAGTTCTCGCGAGCAGTACTTC
TRBD2	TRBV25-1	TRBJ2-2	.	CASSEWDYVTGELFF	TGTGCCAGCAGTGAATGGGACTATGTCACCGGGGAGCTGTTTTTT
.	TRBV7-3	TRBJ2-1	once	CASSSWRGEEQFF	TGTGCCAGCAGTTCTTGGCGGGGAGAAGAGCAGTTCTTC
.	TRBV15	TRBJ2-5	once	CATSVRSQETQYF	TGTGCCACCAGCGTAAGGTCCCAAGAGACCCAGTACTTC
.	TRBV10-3	TRBJ2-3	.	CAISEYIPGRTDTQYF	TGTGCCATCAGTGAATACATCCCCGGTCGGACAGATACGCAGTATTTT
.	TRBV5-1	TRBJ2-1	.	CASSLETGHEQFF	TGCGCCAGCAGCTTGGAAACGGGTCATGAGCAGTTCTTC
.	TRBV28	TRBJ2-1	.	CASSLSRVNEQFF	TGTGCCAGCAGTTTATCCCGGGTTAATGAGCAGTTCTTC
.	TRBV9	TRBJ2-7	few	CASSVTPLQVSYEQYF	TGTGCCAGCAGCGTAACCCCCTTACAGGTCTCCTACGAGCAGTACTTC
TRBD1	TRBV5-1	TRBJ1-2	.	CASSARRDRGRDYGYTF	TGCGCCAGCAGCGCGCGCCGGGACAGGGGGCGCGACTATGGCTACACCTTC
TRBD2	TRBV7-8	TRBJ2-3	.	CASSLVRWREAIFTDTQYF	TGTGCCAGCAGCTTAGTTAGGTGGCGGGAGGCCATCTTCACAGATACGCAGTATTTT
.	TRBV25-1	TRBJ1-2	.	CASSGQGYYGYTF	TGTGCCAGCAGTGGGCAGGGGTACTATGGCTACACCTTC
.	TRBV5-1	TRBJ2-6	.	CASSLGPSGANVLTF	TGCGCCAGCAGTTTGGGACCCTCTGGGGCCAACGTCCTGACTTTC
.	TRBV28	TRBJ1-1	.	CASSLLLRTEAFF	TGTGCCAGCAGTTTATTACTTAGGACTGAAGCTTTCTTT